The 13 T cell receptor beta chains below all came from one sample that was sequenced in a study of blood T cell repertoires in COVID-19. TCRdb's copy holds only in-frame clones and misses some; the assay was immunoSEQ multiplex PCR. The table shows approximately 200,000 clones, with approximately 81% occurring only once. Sequenced material: peripheral blood. The receptors stem from a woman between 55 and 75 years old who had recovered from COVID-19.

CDR3 region: CASSPPGETQYF. The CDR3 region has the DNA TGCGCCAGCAGCCCTCCGGGGGAGACCCAGTACTTC. The V gene is TRBV4-3, the J gene TRBJ2-5; tentative D call: TRBD2 (5 bases). V was pared by 4 bases and J by 5 bases, with 8 bases between. The CDR3 covers 12 residues. The germline V gene encodes CDR1 LGHNA and CDR2 YSLEER.

The chain links TRBV5-1 to TRBJ2-7; TRBD2 matches 7 bases. V lost 4 bases to trimming and J lost 2 bases; unmatched junction nucleotides: 9. This CDR3 has 15 amino acids. Germline values: CDR1 SGHRS, CDR2 YFSETQ. The CDR3 DNA is TGCGCCAGCAGCATCGGACTAGAACGACCCTACGAGCAGTACTTC. Encoded protein: CASSIGLERPYEQYF.

This clone was counted between two and nine times. The chain has TRBV7-9 and TRBJ1-5; TRBD1 is a possible D gene (5 bases). The germline gives CDR1 SEHNR, CDR2 FQNEAQ (reference sequence). The V end was cut by 1 base, the J end by 5 bases, with 9 bases between. The CDR3 spans 14 residues. CDR3 protein: CASSLGGQDQPQHF. The CDR3 DNA reads TGTGCCAGCAGCTTAGGGGGCCAGGATCAGCCCCAGCATTTT.

This clone was observed a few times. V is TRBV2 and J is TRBJ2-7; 8 nucleotides match TRBD1. J gave up 3 bases and V 6 bases, and 7 bases lay outside the gene matches. The CDR3 has 14 amino acids. The V gene's germline CDR1 is SNHLY and CDR2 FYNNEI. In DNA, the CDR3 is TGTGCCAGCAGACCTGGACAGGGTGACTACGAGCAGTACTTC. It yields the protein CASRPGQGDYEQYF.

Here the CDR3 reads CASSWDREIGGEQYF. CDR3 DNA: TGTGCCAGCAGTTGGGACAGGGAAATCGGGGGCGAGCAGTACTTC. The chain has TRBV27 and TRBJ2-7; 9 nucleotides align to TRBD1. The CDR3 runs 15 residues. The V and J ends lost 4 bases and 6 bases, in that order; junction bases with no gene match: 10. Germline values: CDR1 MNHEY, CDR2 SMNVEV (reference sequence).

This chain connects TRBV7-3 to TRBJ1-1; D gene uncertain. CDR3 length: 13 amino acids. V was trimmed by 2 bases and J by 5 bases, leaving 9 bases between them. Germline lookup yields CDR1 SGHTA and CDR2 FQGTGA. The CDR3 region is CASSLGGHTEAFF. The CDR3 DNA sequence: TGTGCCAGCAGCTTAGGAGGGCATACTGAAGCTTTCTTT.

V gene TRBV5-4 combines with J gene TRBJ1-6; D not certain. V lost 0 bases, J lost 7 bases, and 8 bases lay in between. Germline V gene data show CDR1 as SGHNT and CDR2 as YYREEE (reference sequence). CDR3 size: 14 residues. The CDR3 DNA follows: TGTGCCAGCAGCTTGGACCAGAGGAATTCACCCCTCCACTTT. Its protein is CASSLDQRNSPLHF. The whole variable domain, filled in from reference TRBV5-4 and TRBJ1-6, reads ETGVTQSPTHLIKTRGQQVTLRCSSQSGHNTVSWYQQALGQGPQFIFQYYREEENGRGNFPPRFSGLQFPNYSSELNVNALELDDSALYLCASSLDQRNSPLHFGNGTRLTVT.

The chain couples TRBV6-1 to TRBJ1-5; unclear D gene. With 1 base removed from V and 5 bases from J, the gap between germline ends came to 9 bases. Germline CDR1 reads MNHNS; CDR2 reads SASEGT. The CDR3 consists of 14 residues. CDR3 amino acids: CASSEGGLDQPQHF. For the CDR3, the DNA is TGTGCCAGCAGTGAAGGAGGTTTAGATCAGCCCCAGCATTTT.

The sample holds one count of this clone. The chain employs TRBV9 and TRBJ2-7; 8 bases line up with TRBD2. Germline CDR1 reads SGDLS; CDR2 reads YYNGEE. Germline trimming cut 5 bases from V and 0 bases from J; bases unmatched to any gene: 1. CDR3 size: 13 residues. CDR3 DNA: TGTGCCAGCAGTAGCGGGGACTCCTACGAGCAGTACTTC. Translating gives CASSSGDSYEQYF. The full variable domain, with the rest looked up from reference TRBV9 and TRBJ2-7, is DSGVTQTPKHLITATGQRVTLRCSPRSGDLSVYWYQQSLDQGLQFLIQYYNGEERAKGNILERFSAQQFPDLHSELNLSSLELGDSALYFCASSSGDSYEQYFGPGTRLTVT.

The chain uses TRBV6-4 and TRBJ2-1, with TRBD1 matching 10 bases. Looked up from germline, CDR1 is MRHNA and CDR2 is SNTAGT. Trimming cost V 2 bases and J 5 bases; bases outside gene matches: 6. The length of the CDR3 is 16 residues. The CDR3 reads CASSDDGTGADNEQFF. The CDR3 DNA reads TGTGCCAGCAGTGACGACGGGACAGGGGCGGACAATGAGCAGTTCTTC.

The rearrangement joins TRBV5-6 to TRBJ2-3; D not certain. CDR1 and CDR2 from the germline V gene are SGHDT and YYEEEE. V dropped 6 bases and J dropped 2 bases, with 13 bases sitting between them. This CDR3 comprises 14 residues. The CDR3 reads CASMLRHLTDTQYF. For the CDR3, the DNA is TGTGCCAGCATGCTACGCCATCTCACAGATACGCAGTATTTT.

This chain links TRBV5-1 with TRBJ1-1; perhaps TRBD1 as D (5 bases). The CDR3 length is 13 residues. Germline lookup yields CDR1 SGHRS and CDR2 YFSETQ. The V gene lost 4 bases and the J gene lost 1 base, with 8 bases spanning the gap. DNA of the CDR3: TGCGCCAGCAGCACGACAGAGAACACTGAAGCTTTCTTT. It specifies CASSTTENTEAFF.

This chain uses TRBV9 with TRBJ1-5; 11 bases align to TRBD1. Germline values: CDR1 SGDLS, CDR2 YYNGEE. Losses at the gene ends were 4 bases for V and 6 bases for J; bases not matched to a gene: 3. This CDR3 has 14 amino acids. This CDR3 reads CASSSGQGAQPQHF. CDR3 bases: TGTGCCAGCAGCTCCGGACAGGGGGCTCAGCCCCAGCATTTT. Full variable domain (outside the CDR3, taken from reference TRBV9 and TRBJ1-5): DSGVTQTPKHLITATGQRVTLRCSPRSGDLSVYWYQQSLDQGLQFLIQYYNGEERAKGNILERFSAQQFPDLHSELNLSSLELGDSALYFCASSSGQGAQPQHFGDGTRLSIL.